This TCR beta chain was captured by sequencing in a study of blood T cell repertoires in COVID-19. Study at large: Collection of acute and convalescent COVID-19 samples took place in the United States, Italy and Spain. T cells, B-cell-depleted T cells, or PBMCs supplied cDNA or gDNA.

This clone appeared a single time. The V gene lost 4 bases and the J gene lost 2 bases, with 12 bases spanning the gap. The V gene's germline CDR1 is SGHRS and CDR2 YFSETQ. This CDR3 has 15 residues. In the original analysis: Estimation of nucleated cell counts was performed using reference gene primer amplification. Some clones are missing from TCRdb's copy, which holds only in-frame ones; the method was immunoSEQ multiplex PCR. V and J calls and clone size are copied from that table; D and trimming were computed from the DNA. The sample contains fewer than 80,000 clones, about nine tenths of which appear only once.

The sample comprised peripheral blood. The chain carries TRBV5-1 and TRBJ2-2; TRBD2 is a possible D gene (7 bases). The source of this sequence is a man between 25 and 39 years old with acute or convalescent COVID-19. CDR3 sequence (DNA): TGCGCCAGCAGCCTGGGGGGGCATAACACCGGGGAGCTGTTTTTT. It translates to CASSLGGHNTGELFF.